What follows describes a single TCR beta chain. Germline CDR1 is WNHNN and CDR2 is SYGVQD (reference sequence). The ends were cut back, 2 bases at V and 8 bases at J, with 9 bases in the middle. This CDR3 contains 13 residues. Profiling relied on immunoSEQ multiplex PCR, and the TCRdb table lists in-frame clones only, not all of them. The sample lists 70,000 or so clones; over 70% were seen once. The source of the sample is a study of blood T cell repertoires in COVID-19. The TCR originated in a man aged 55 to 69 with acute or convalescent COVID-19. The J gene is TRBJ1-4, the V gene TRBV10-1; D unresolved. Sequencing was performed on peripheral blood. CDR3 protein: CASSEDNREKLFF. The CDR3 DNA sequence: TGCGCCAGCAGTGAGGACAACAGAGAAAAACTGTTTTTT.